These T cell receptor beta chains were read from a single sample in a study of cytomegalovirus exposure and HLA in healthy donors. Method: immunoSEQ multiplex PCR; TCRdb's copy keeps in-frame clones and lacks some. The data contain fewer than 95,000 clones, 84% of them singletons. Sequencing was carried out using PBMCs. The receptors originated from a woman aged 18-29 years in good health and CMV-seropositive. Both conserved end residues are trimmed from each CDR3.

V gene	J gene	CDR3 protein
TRBV5-1	TRBJ2-7	ASSSGTANLEQY
TRBV11-1	TRBJ1-1	ASSVQGNTEAF
TRBV5-1	TRBJ1-5	ASSLGGGNSQPQH
TRBV7-2	TRBJ2-7	ASRGGDYEQY
TRBV28	TRBJ2-5	ASSTQTSGVQETQY
TRBV29-1	TRBJ2-2	SVERRVTNGELF
TRBV6-4	TRBJ2-3	ASSGQGGADTQY
TRBV7-9	TRBJ1-4	ASSRGRRTNEKLF
TRBV19	TRBJ1-1	AAQGAVYTEAF
TRBV9	TRBJ1-1	ASSKQGDTEAF
TRBV7-2	TRBJ2-7	ASSFSQGAYEQY
TRBV5-1	TRBJ2-7	ASRTNYEQY
TRBV10-2	TRBJ2-1	ASSEASGGAGEQF
TRBV7-9	TRBJ2-5	ASRPTSGIILVGETQY
TRBV4-3	TRBJ2-7	ASSQGTSGDYEQY
TRBV10-3	TRBJ2-7	AISDIGGEQY
TRBV2	TRBJ1-2	ASASGYRVHGYT
TRBV4-3	TRBJ1-6	ASSQADRGGNSPLH
TRBV28	TRBJ2-7	ASSLETGFEQY
TRBV5-1	TRBJ2-7	ASSFRDRGEQY
TRBV11-3	TRBJ2-3	ASSQETGGLY
TRBV5-5	TRBJ2-5	ASSSTSGVQETQY
TRBV5-1	TRBJ1-1	ASREGRDTEAF
TRBV6-6	TRBJ1-5	ASLDGLYSNQPQH
TRBV19	TRBJ1-2	ASMGQGNGGYT
TRBV2	TRBJ2-3	AGTRGSTDTQY
TRBV5-1	TRBJ2-2	ASSRGQLTGELF
TRBV21-1	TRBJ2-7	ASSKGTGGHEQY
TRBV14	TRBJ1-2	ASSRANYGYT